Reported below is one TCR beta chain. Its antigen is not known. These data come from a study of cytomegalovirus exposure and HLA in healthy donors. Study in general: When 350 to 400 donors were genotyped, roughly 82% of them were found to fall in the Caucasian-associated ancestry cluster.

Study-level results: In an earlier analysis, most TCR beta V segments were productive about 87% or about 30% of the time. Specific recognition of CMV antigens was confirmed in vitro for a few chains (all CMV-associated). Immune exposure data for these donors was limited to CMV serostatus.

This CDR3 has 16 residues. CDR1 is MNHEY and CDR2 is SVGAGI in the germline V gene. Trimming cost V 4 bases and J 6 bases; bases outside gene matches: 10. The primer mix had 60 Vbeta and 13 Jbeta primers. The table came from immunoSEQ multiplex PCR; TCRdb's copy has only in-frame clones and leaves some out. The sample contains approximately 140,000 clones, around 80% of which appear only once. This sequence joins TRBV6-5 and TRBJ2-7; 12 bases line up with TRBD1. The source is a woman aged 40 to 50 in good health and CMV-seronegative. Sample: PBMCs. CDR3 DNA sequence: TGTGCCAGCAGTTCCCCCGGGACAGGGGGCATTGGCGAGCAGTACTTC. This codes for CASSSPGTGGIGEQYF.